The entry below gives a single T cell receptor (beta chain) sequence along with its context. Authors' methods: Researchers report that nucleated cell counts were estimated from reference gene primer amplification. TCRdb's table, derived via immunoSEQ multiplex PCR, lists solely in-frame clones and lacks some. V and J calls and clone size follow that table, whereas D and trimming were derived from the DNA. The sample consists of approximately 230,000 clones, 86% of them appearing once. The entry originates in a study of blood T cell repertoires in COVID-19. Whole-study context: The United States, Italy and Spain supplied acute and convalescent COVID-19 samples.

Germline values: CDR1 SGHNT, CDR2 YYREEE (reference sequence). This CDR3 has 20 residues. J lost 2 bases, V lost 0 bases, and 16 bases had no gene match. The rearrangement links TRBV5-4 to TRBJ2-3; the match to TRBD1 covers 9 bases. The sample consisted of peripheral blood. This sequence originates from a man between 25 and 39 years old who had recovered from COVID-19. CDR3 sequence reads: CASSLGSGTGSLAYTDTQYF. CDR3 DNA: TGTGCCAGCAGCTTGGGTTCCGGGACAGGGAGCTTAGCTTACACAGATACGCAGTATTTT.